The clone carrying this TCR beta chain was counted at least ten times. Antigen specificity is unknown. The CDR3 runs to 16 residues. V lost 4 bases to trimming and J lost 9 bases, with 23 bases between them. Germline V lookup: CDR1 SGHRS, CDR2 YFSETQ. This entry belongs to a study of T-cell memory formation after mild COVID-19. Study-wide results and caveats: Contracting clones localized mainly to CM and EM when CD4+ and mainly to EMRA when CD8+. Later expanders leaned CD4+, whereas clones that contracted between day 15 and 85 were balanced CD4/CD8. In pre-infection memory, a portion of responding clones appeared, which suggested that cross-reactive memory joined.

TCR alpha and TCR beta cDNA libraries with sample barcodes and UMIs came from 5'RACE using constant-segment primers. A single record per CDR3 protein comes from TCRdb applying MiXCR to the 5' RACE reads. This sample yields 400,000 to 550,000 distinct CDR3 sequences, of which around a quarter are seen a single time; roughly an eighth belongs to the top ten. J is TRBJ2-1 and V is TRBV5-1; D might be TRBD2 (5 bases). The TCR was taken from an adult woman who had mild COVID-19 (a few samples of this study predate the infection). Cell type and time point are not known. Material: PBMCs or a T cell subset sorted from them (not recorded which). For the CDR3, the DNA is TGCGCCAGCAGCCCTGACTTAGCGACCCTGGTTGTTGAGCAGTTCTTC. Protein product: CASSPDLATLVVEQFF.